What follows are 5 T cell receptor beta chains derived from one specimen sequenced in a study of spatial heterogeneity in lung cancer. The study, taken as a whole, reports: Tumor mutation count correlated with how many alpha and beta TCRs expanded intratumorally.

TCRdb reprocessed the 5' RACE reads via MiXCR and lists one record per CDR3 protein. The sample yields roughly 20,000 distinct CDR3 sequences, over 2.5% seen once. The antigens for these receptors are not known. Stated time point: sample taken at primary tumor resection. The sequencing used lung tumor tissue, collected at surgery. These TCRs come from a male donor with early-stage non-small cell lung cancer.

This clonotype was counted ten times or more. The genes are TRBV21-1 and TRBJ2-3; the table's D call of TRBD2 was not tested on the DNA. TRBV21-1 is a pseudogene. The CDR3 loop spans 21 amino acids. This CDR3 is CASRLFLRWVRRLAGTDTQYF. The CDR3 coding sequence is TGTGCCAGCAGGCTTTTTCTTAGGTGGGTTAGGCGACTAGCGGGAACAGATACGCAGTATTTT.

The table lists this clonotype with many counts. This chain uses TRBV20-1 with TRBJ1-1, with TRBD1 matching 7 bases. V lost 6 bases and J lost 3; bases outside the gene matches: 16. The germline V gene has CDR1 DFQATT and CDR2 SNEGSKA (reference sequence). The CDR3 is 16 amino acids. CDR3: CSAIWPSGGVHTEAFF. The CDR3 bases are TGCAGTGCCATTTGGCCATCAGGGGGTGTGCACACTGAAGCTTTCTTT.

This clonotype was seen many times. The chain uses TRBV11-3 and TRBJ2-7; 9 nucleotides line up with TRBD1. Germline-derived CDR1 and CDR2 are SGHNT and YENEEA. The J segment lost 6 bases and the V segment lost 4 bases, leaving 7 bases of the junction unmatched. CDR3 length equals 14 residues. The CDR3 region is CASSSDRGFFEQYF. The CDR3 region has the DNA TGTGCCAGCAGCTCGGACAGGGGTTTCTTCGAGCAGTACTTC.

This clonotype was recorded many times. The chain recombines TRBV9 with TRBJ2-7; 8 nucleotides line up with TRBD1. Germline CDR1 and CDR2: SGDLS and YYNGEE. This CDR3 contains 15 residues. Trimming at V came to 0 bases and at J to 6 bases, leaving 8 bases not matched to a gene. The CDR3 DNA reads TGTGCCAGCAGCGTAGTTGGGCAGGGGGCAAGCGAGCAGTACTTC. As protein: CASSVVGQGASEQYF.

Many counts were recorded for this clonotype. The J gene is TRBJ2-1, the V gene TRBV18; 11 nucleotides align to TRBD2. The germline V gene encodes CDR1 KGHSH and CDR2 LQKENI. The CDR3 length is 17 residues. V lost 0 bases and J lost 6; bases outside the gene matches: 7. For the CDR3, the DNA is TGTGCCAGCTCACCACCACTAGCGGGAGAAGTAGGCAATGAGCAGTTCTTC. It yields the protein CASSPPLAGEVGNEQFF.